The 7 T cell receptor beta chains reported below all come from one sample, sequenced in a study of blood T cells in healthy people across ages. Using a J-beta primer mix together with a sample-barcoded 5' primer, a second PCR was run for about 7 to 12 cycles. TCRdb independently ran MiXCR on the 5' RACE reads; one entry per CDR3 protein. This repertoire shows about 1,400,000 distinct CDR3 sequences, almost 60% found once; its top ten account for roughly 6.3%. The specimen sequenced was blood. These receptors were taken from a young man in good health.

This clonotype was seen only a few times. The rearrangement joins TRBV27 to TRBJ1-6; no clear D. V was clipped by 5 bases and J by 7 bases, with 12 bases between them. Germline-derived CDR1 and CDR2 are MNHEY and SMNVEV (reference sequence). The CDR3 contains 14 residues. The CDR3 region has the DNA TGTGCCAGCAGTCCCCGGACCCCCAATTCACCCCTCCACTTT. It codes for CASSPRTPNSPLHF.

This clonotype came up a few times. The chain combines TRBV29-1 with TRBJ2-3, with TRBD1 identical over 9 bases. The germline gives CDR1 SQVTM, CDR2 ANQGSEA. There are 12 residues in the CDR3. V lost 8 bases, J lost 3 bases, and 3 bases stayed unmatched. For the CDR3, the DNA is TGCAGCTTGGGGACAGGGACAGATACGCAGTATTTT. Translation gives CSLGTGTDTQYF.

This clonotype has only a few counts. The junction does not match germline at one end; this may be a read error. The J gene is TRBJ1-1, the V gene TRBV5-1, with a weak D call TRBD1 (5 bases). The CDR3 consists of 13 residues. Germline V CDR1 and CDR2: SGHRS, YFSETQ. The CDR3 spells CASSSEGWTEAFF. The CDR3, as DNA: TGCGCCAGCAGTAGTGAGGGGTGGACTGAGGCTTTCTTT.

This clonotype has a handful of counts. The chain employs TRBV13 and TRBJ1-6; D is unresolved. Per the germline V gene, CDR1 is PRHDT and CDR2 is FYEKMQ (reference sequence). CDR3 length: 13 amino acids. V was cut by 4 bases and J by 7 bases, with 8 bases left in between. CDR3 in amino acids: CASSSRSNSPLHF. The CDR3 DNA sequence: TGTGCCAGCAGCTCTAGATCGAATTCACCCCTCCACTTT.

The chain is built from TRBV4-1 and TRBJ2-6; TRBD2 matches at 12 bases. The V gene end was trimmed by 0 bases and the J gene end by 2 bases; junction bases not matched to a gene: 11. Germline CDR1 reads MGHRA; CDR2 reads YSYEKL. CDR3 size: 21 residues. As DNA, the CDR3 is TGCGCCAGCAGCCAAGATCGGCTACTCCTAGCGGGAGGGGCTGGGGCCAACGTCCTGACTTTC. Encoded protein: CASSQDRLLLAGGAGANVLTF.

The V call is TRBV6-5, the J call TRBJ2-7; no definite D call. Trimming pared 0 bases from V and 2 bases from J, leaving 11 bases between. The germline gives CDR1 MNHEY, CDR2 SVGAGI. The CDR3 totals 15 residues. The CDR3 region has the DNA TGTGCCAGCAGTTACTCGACACGTGAAGCCTACGAGCAGTACTTC. This codes for CASSYSTREAYEQYF.

J is TRBJ1-1 and V is TRBV6-2 or TRBV6-3, with D tentatively TRBD1 (5 bases). The CDR3 covers 13 residues. Germline V gene lookup returns CDR1 MNHEY and CDR2 SVGEGT. V lost 7 bases, J lost 4 bases, and 13 bases lay in between. This CDR3 is CASNQGGSTEAFF. The CDR3 DNA reads TGTGCCAGCAACCAGGGAGGGAGCACTGAAGCTTTCTTT.